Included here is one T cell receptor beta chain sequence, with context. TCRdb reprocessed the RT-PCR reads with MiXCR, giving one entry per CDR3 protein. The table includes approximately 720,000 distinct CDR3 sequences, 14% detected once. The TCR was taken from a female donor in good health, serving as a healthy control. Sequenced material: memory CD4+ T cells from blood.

The CDR3 spells CASSSRDTDTQYF. CDR3 in DNA: TGTGCCAGCAGTTCAAGAGACACAGATACGCAGTATTTT. V and J are TRBV27 and TRBJ2-3; D remains ambiguous. The CDR3 consists of 13 residues. V gave up 4 bases and J gave up 2 bases, with 7 bases separating them. Germline CDR1 is MNHEY and CDR2 is SMNVEV (reference sequence).